This record concerns one TCR beta chain sequence. The same CDR3 arises from other DNA sequences in this sample as well. The method was immunoSEQ multiplex PCR; TCRdb's version includes in-frame clones alone and lacks a portion of them. The sample holds 75,000 to 85,000 clones, about 85% seen once. This entry belongs to a study of T cell responses to AZD1222 COVID-19 vaccine. The CDR3 totals 13 residues. V was cut by 0 bases and J by 5 bases, with 8 bases left in between. Germline V CDR1 and CDR2: SGDLS, YYNGEE. This receptor was identified in an adult in good health. The chain recombines TRBV9 with TRBJ1-1; weak D call: TRBD1 (6 bases). Material: peripheral blood, obtained on day 0 of AZD1222 vaccination. CDR3 protein: CASSVGTGTEAFF. The DNA of the CDR3 is TGTGCCAGCAGCGTAGGAACAGGGACTGAAGCTTTCTTT.